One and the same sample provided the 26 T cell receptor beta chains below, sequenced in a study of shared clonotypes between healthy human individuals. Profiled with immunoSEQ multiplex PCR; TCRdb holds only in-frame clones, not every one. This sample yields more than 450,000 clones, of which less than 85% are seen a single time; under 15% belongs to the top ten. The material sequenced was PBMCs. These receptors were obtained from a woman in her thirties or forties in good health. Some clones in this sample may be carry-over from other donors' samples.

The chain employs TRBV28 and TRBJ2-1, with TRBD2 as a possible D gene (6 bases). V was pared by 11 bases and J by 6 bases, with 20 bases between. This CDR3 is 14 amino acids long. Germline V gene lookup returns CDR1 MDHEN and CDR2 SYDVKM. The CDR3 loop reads CAVPGPEGFNEQFF. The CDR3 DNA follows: TGTGCCGTACCGGGTCCGGAGGGCTTCAATGAGCAGTTCTTC.

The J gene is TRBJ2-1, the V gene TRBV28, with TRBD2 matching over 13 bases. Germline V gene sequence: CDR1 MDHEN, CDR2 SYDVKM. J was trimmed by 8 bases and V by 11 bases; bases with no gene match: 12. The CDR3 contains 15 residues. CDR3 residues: CAVSTSGRSSDEQFF. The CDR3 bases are TGTGCCGTATCGACTAGCGGGAGGTCTAGCGATGAGCAGTTCTTC.

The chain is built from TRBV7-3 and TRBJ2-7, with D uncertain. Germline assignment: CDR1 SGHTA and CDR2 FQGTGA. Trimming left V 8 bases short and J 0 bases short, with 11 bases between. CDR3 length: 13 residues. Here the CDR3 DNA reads TGTGCCAGCTCCCCTGATGGCTCCTACGAGCAGTACTTC. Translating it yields CASSPDGSYEQYF.

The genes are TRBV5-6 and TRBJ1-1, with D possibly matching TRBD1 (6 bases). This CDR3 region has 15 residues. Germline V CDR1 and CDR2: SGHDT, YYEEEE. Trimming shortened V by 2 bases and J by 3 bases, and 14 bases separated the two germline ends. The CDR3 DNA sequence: TGTGCCAGCAGCTTTTACCGGGACACCTACACTGAAGCTTTCTTT. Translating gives CASSFYRDTYTEAFF.

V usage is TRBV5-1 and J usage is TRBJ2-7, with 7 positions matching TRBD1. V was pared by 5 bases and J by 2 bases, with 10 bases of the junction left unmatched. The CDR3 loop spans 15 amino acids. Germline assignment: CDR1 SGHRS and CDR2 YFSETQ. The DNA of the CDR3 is TGCGCCAGCAGACCTCGGACAGGACCAACCTACGAGCAGTACTTC. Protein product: CASRPRTGPTYEQYF.

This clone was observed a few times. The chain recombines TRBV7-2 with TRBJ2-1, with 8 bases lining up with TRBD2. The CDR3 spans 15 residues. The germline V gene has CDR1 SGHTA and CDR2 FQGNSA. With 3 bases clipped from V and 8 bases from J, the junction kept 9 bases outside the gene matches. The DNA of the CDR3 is TGTGCCAGCAGCTTTGACGGGAGGGCCTGGGATGAGCAGTTCTTC. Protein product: CASSFDGRAWDEQFF. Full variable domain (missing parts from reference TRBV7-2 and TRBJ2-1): GAGVSQSPSNKVTEKGKDVELRCDPISGHTALYWYRQSLGQGLEFLIYFQGNSAPDKSGLPSDRFSAERTGGSVSTLTIQRTQQEDSAVYLCASSFDGRAWDEQFFGPGTRLTVL.

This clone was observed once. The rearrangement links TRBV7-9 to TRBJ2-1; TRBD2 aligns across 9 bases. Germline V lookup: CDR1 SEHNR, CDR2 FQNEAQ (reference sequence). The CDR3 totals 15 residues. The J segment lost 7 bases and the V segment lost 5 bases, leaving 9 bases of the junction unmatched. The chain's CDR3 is CASSGPGTSRNEQFF. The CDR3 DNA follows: TGTGCCAGCAGCGGACCCGGGACTAGCCGAAATGAGCAGTTCTTC.

This CDR3 is CASSLAGLTVSPYNEQFF. The CDR3 DNA sequence: TGCGCCAGCAGCTTGGCGGGCCTAACAGTCAGTCCCTACAATGAGCAGTTCTTC. This chain links TRBV5-1 with TRBJ2-1; D gene ambiguous. CDR1 and CDR2 from the germline V gene are SGHRS and YFSETQ. CDR3 length: 18 residues. V shed 0 bases and J shed 2 bases, with 18 bases lying between them.

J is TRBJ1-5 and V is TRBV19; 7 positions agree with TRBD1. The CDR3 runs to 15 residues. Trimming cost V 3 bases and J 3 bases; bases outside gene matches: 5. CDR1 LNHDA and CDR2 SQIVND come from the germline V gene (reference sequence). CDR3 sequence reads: CASSINRGDNQPQHF. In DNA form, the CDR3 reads TGTGCCAGTAGTATTAACAGGGGAGACAATCAGCCCCAGCATTTT. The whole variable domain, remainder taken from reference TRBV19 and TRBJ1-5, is DGGITQSPKYLFRKEGQNVTLSCEQNLNHDAMYWYRQDPGQGLRLIYYSQIVNDFQKGDIAEGYSVSREKKESFPLTVTSAQKNPTAFYLCASSINRGDNQPQHFGDGTRLSIL.

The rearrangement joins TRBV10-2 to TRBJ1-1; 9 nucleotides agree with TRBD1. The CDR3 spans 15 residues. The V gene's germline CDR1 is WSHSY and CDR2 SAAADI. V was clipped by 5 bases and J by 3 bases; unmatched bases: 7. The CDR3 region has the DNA TGCGCCAGCAGTCGGACAGGGGCTGGGGACACTGAAGCTTTCTTT. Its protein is CASSRTGAGDTEAFF.

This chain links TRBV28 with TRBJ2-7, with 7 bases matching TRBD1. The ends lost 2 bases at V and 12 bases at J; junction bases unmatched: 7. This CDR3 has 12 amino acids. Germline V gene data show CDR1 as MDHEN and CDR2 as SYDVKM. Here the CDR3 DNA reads TGTGCCAGCAGTTTACCAGGGGGTTTAAGGTACTTC. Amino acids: CASSLPGGLRYF.

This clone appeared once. The CDR3 protein is CASSFRQGGTDTQYF. The CDR3 DNA is TGTGCCAGCAGCTTTCGACAGGGTGGGACAGATACGCAGTATTTT. This sequence joins TRBV9 and TRBJ2-3; 7 bases agree with TRBD1. V dropped 4 bases and J dropped 3; count of bases not matched to a gene: 8. The length of the CDR3 is 15 residues. Germline V lookup: CDR1 SGDLS, CDR2 YYNGEE.

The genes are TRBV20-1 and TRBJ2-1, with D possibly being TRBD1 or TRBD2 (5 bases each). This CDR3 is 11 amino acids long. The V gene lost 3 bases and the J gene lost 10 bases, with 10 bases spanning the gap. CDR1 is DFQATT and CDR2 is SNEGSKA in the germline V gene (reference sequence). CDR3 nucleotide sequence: TGCAGTGCTAGTAGAGGGACGGAGCAGTTCTTC. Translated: CSASRGTEQFF.

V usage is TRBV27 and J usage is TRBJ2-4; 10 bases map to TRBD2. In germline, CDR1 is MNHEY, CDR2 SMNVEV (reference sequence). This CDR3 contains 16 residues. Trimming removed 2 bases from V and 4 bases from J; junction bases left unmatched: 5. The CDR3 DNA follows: TGTGCCAGCAGTTTAGGGCTAGCGGGAGCAAAAAACATTCAGTACTTC. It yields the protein CASSLGLAGAKNIQYF.

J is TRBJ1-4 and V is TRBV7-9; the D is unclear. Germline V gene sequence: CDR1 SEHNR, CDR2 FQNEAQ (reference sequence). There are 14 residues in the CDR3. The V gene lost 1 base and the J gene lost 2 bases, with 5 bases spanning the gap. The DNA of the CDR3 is TGTGCCAGCAGCTTAGGGAGGACTAATGAAAAACTGTTTTTT. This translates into CASSLGRTNEKLFF. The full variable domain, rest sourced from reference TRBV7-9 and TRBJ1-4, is DTGVSQNPRHKITKRGQNVTFRCDPISEHNRLYWYRQTLGQGPEFLTYFQNEAQLEKSRLLSDRFSAERPKGSFSTLEIQRTEQGDSAMYLCASSLGRTNEKLFFGSGTQLSVL.

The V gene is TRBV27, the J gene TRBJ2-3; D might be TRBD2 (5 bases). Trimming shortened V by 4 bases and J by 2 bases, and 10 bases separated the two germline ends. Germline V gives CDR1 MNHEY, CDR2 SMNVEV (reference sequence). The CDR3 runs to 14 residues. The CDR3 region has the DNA TGTGCCAGCAGTTACCTAGCAGTCACAGATACGCAGTATTTT. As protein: CASSYLAVTDTQYF.

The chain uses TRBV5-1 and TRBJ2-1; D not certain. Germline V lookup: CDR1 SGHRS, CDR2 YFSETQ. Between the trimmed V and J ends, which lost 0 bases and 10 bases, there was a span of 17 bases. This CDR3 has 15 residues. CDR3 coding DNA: TGCGCCAGCAGCTTGGGGTACTTTTCGCGGCCCGAGCAGTTCTTC. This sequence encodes CASSLGYFSRPEQFF.

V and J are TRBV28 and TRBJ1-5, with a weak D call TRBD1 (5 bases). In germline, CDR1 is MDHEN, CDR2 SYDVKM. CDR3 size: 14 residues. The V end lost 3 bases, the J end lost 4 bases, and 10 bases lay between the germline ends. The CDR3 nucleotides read TGTGCCAGCAGTTTGCCCAGGGTTAATCAGCCCCAGCATTTT. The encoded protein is CASSLPRVNQPQHF.

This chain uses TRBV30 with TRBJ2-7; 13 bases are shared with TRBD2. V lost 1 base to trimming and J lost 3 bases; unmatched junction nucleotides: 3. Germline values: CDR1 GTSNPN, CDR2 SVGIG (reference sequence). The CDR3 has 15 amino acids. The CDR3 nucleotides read TGTGCCTGGAGTGGGACTAGCGGGAGTCGCTACGAGCAGTACTTC. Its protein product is CAWSGTSGSRYEQYF.

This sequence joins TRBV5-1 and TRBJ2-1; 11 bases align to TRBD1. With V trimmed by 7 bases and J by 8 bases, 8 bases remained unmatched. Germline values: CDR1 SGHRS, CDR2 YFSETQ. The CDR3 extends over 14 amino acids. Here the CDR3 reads CASYRDRGAYEQFF. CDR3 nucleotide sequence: TGCGCCAGCTACCGGGACAGGGGGGCGTATGAGCAGTTCTTC.

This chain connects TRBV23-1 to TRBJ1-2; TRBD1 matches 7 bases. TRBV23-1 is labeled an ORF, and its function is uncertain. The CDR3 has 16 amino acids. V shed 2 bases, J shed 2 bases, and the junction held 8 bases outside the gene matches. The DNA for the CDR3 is TGCGCCAGCAGTCAACCATTGGGCAGGGGGAACTATGGCTACACCTTC. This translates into CASSQPLGRGNYGYTF.

CDR3 in DNA: TGTGCCTGTGGCAGGGGGAAAGAGACCCAGTACTTC. It codes for CACGRGKETQYF. This chain links TRBV18 with TRBJ2-5; TRBD1 matches 7 bases. This CDR3 contains 12 residues. V trimming: 11 bases; J trimming: 3 bases; junction bases outside the gene matches: 6. Per the germline V gene, CDR1 is KGHSH and CDR2 is LQKENI.

The CDR3 nucleotides read TGTGCCAGCAGTTTCCGCACCGAGGGAGATACGCAGTATTTT. Amino acids: CASSFRTEGDTQYF. J is TRBJ2-3 and V is TRBV27; possibly TRBD2 for D (5 bases). Germline-derived CDR1 and CDR2 are MNHEY and SMNVEV (reference sequence). V gave up 3 bases and J gave up 5 bases, with 12 bases separating them. CDR3 length equals 14 residues.

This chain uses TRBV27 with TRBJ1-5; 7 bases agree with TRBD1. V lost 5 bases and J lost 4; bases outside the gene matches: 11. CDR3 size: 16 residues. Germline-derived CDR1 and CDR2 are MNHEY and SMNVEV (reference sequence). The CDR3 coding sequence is TGTGCCAGCAGTCCACGGGGGTTGACAGGGAATCAGCCCCAGCATTTT. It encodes CASSPRGLTGNQPQHF.

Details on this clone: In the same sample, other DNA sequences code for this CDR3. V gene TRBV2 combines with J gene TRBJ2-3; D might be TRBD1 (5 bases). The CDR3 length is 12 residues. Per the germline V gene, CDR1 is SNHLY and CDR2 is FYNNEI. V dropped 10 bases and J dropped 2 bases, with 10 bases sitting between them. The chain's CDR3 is CATGQVTDTQYF. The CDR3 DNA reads TGTGCCACAGGACAAGTCACAGATACGCAGTATTTT.

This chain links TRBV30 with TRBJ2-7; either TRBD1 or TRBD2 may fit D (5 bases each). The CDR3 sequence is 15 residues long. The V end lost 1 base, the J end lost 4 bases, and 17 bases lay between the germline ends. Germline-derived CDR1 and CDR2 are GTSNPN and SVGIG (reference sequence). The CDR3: CAWSDPGRGEYEQYF. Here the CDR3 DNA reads TGTGCCTGGAGTGACCCGGGACGGGGTGAGTACGAGCAGTACTTC.